Presented here are 21 T cell receptor beta chains from one specimen sequenced in a study of blood T cells in healthy people across ages. Primers used in a second PCR of about 6 to 11 cycles were a sample-barcoded 5' primer and a J-beta primer mix. TCRdb independently ran MiXCR on the 5' RACE reads; one entry per CDR3 protein. The table has 720,000 or so distinct CDR3 sequences, 40% to 45% seen once. Material for sequencing was blood. These receptor sequences come from a man aged 80 or over in good health.

The chain joins TRBV4-1 to TRBJ1-4; weak D call: TRBD1 (5 bases). The V and J ends lost 4 bases and 0 bases respectively, with 12 bases between them. The CDR3 consists of 16 residues. CDR1 is MGHRA and CDR2 is YSYEKL in the germline V gene. The CDR3 sequence is CASSPWGVATNEKLFF. The CDR3, as DNA: TGCGCCAGCAGCCCGTGGGGGGTAGCAACTAATGAAAAACTGTTTTTT.

The chain is built from TRBV20-1 and TRBJ2-1, with 10 bases that match TRBD1. Trimming took 6 bases from V and 14 from J; bases not matched to a gene: 13. The CDR3 loop spans 13 amino acids. The germline V gene has CDR1 DFQATT and CDR2 SNEGSKA (reference sequence). The CDR3 sequence: CSALTGGGPLEFF. CDR3 DNA sequence: TGCAGTGCCCTGACAGGGGGCGGCCCTTTAGAGTTCTTC.

This clonotype was counted between two and nine times. A read error may explain this, as a much larger clone is one base away. V is TRBV7-2 and J is TRBJ2-3; D gene unclear. In germline, CDR1 is SGHTA, CDR2 FQGNSA. CDR3 size: 13 residues. V was cut by 5 bases and J by 6 bases, with 12 bases left in between. Here the CDR3 DNA reads TGTGCCAGCAGCCTCAGGCCCAGGGATACGCAGTATTTT. Protein: CASSLRPRDTQYF.

This clonotype was counted only a few times. The V gene is TRBV10-3, the J gene TRBJ2-4; 10 nucleotides agree with TRBD1. V lost 4 bases to trimming and J lost 7 bases; unmatched junction nucleotides: 1. Germline V gene sequence: CDR1 ENHRY, CDR2 SYGVKD. CDR3 length: 13 residues. The CDR3: CAISGGQGNIQYF. Written as DNA, the CDR3 is TGTGCCATCAGTGGGGGACAGGGGAACATTCAGTACTTC.

This clonotype was observed a handful of times. V gene TRBV7-2 combines with J gene TRBJ2-5, with D possibly being TRBD1 or TRBD2 (5 bases each). CDR3 length: 14 residues. Trimming took 2 bases from V and 0 from J, leaving 7 bases between them. CDR1 is SGHTA and CDR2 is FQGNSA in the germline V gene. The CDR3 bases are TGTGCCAGCAGCTTATTGGGACACCAAGAGACCCAGTACTTC. Its translation: CASSLLGHQETQYF. Variable domain in full (rest from reference TRBV7-2 and TRBJ2-5): GAGVSQSPSNKVTEKGKDVELRCDPISGHTALYWYRQSLGQGLEFLIYFQGNSAPDKSGLPSDRFSAERTGGSVSTLTIQRTQQEDSAVYLCASSLLGHQETQYFGPGTRLLVL.

The CDR3: CASSPPGLAFTDTQYF. The CDR3 DNA is TGTGCCAGCAGTCCCCCCGGGCTAGCGTTTACAGATACGCAGTATTTT. This chain uses TRBV25-1 with TRBJ2-3, with a tentative D call TRBD2 (6 bases). V was shortened by 5 bases and J by 3 bases, with 18 bases between the two germline ends. Germline V gives CDR1 MGHDK, CDR2 SYGVNS. CDR3 length: 16 amino acids.

On this clonotype: A much more abundant neighbour one base away suggests this may be a read error. The chain has TRBV2 and TRBJ2-3; D call uncertain. This CDR3 region has 15 residues. Germline-derived CDR1 and CDR2 are SNHLY and FYNNEI. Trimming removed 4 bases from V and 0 bases from J, with 11 bases in between. Here the CDR3 DNA reads TGTGCCAGCAGTGGTGATGGGGATAGCACAGATACGCAGTATTTT. Translation gives CASSGDGDSTDTQYF.

For the CDR3, the DNA is TGTGCCAGCCGGACTAGCGGGAGGCCCGGGGGGTACGAGCAGTACTTC. This gives the protein CASRTSGRPGGYEQYF. The chain links TRBV6-2 or TRBV6-3 to TRBJ2-7, with TRBD2 matching over 14 bases. With 8 bases clipped from V and 4 bases from J, the junction kept 10 bases outside the gene matches. Looked up from germline, CDR1 is MNHEY and CDR2 is SVGEGT. This CDR3 spans 16 amino acids.

The chain combines TRBV6-5 with TRBJ2-5; 13 nucleotides agree with TRBD2. Germline trimming cut 6 bases from V and 3 bases from J; bases unmatched to any gene: 1. Germline-derived CDR1 and CDR2 are MNHEY and SVGAGI. The CDR3 sequence is 14 residues long. CDR3 sequence: CASRLAGGKETQYF. In nucleotides, the CDR3 is TGTGCCAGCAGACTAGCGGGAGGGAAAGAGACCCAGTACTTC.

This clonotype turned up a few times. One end of the junction fails to match germline, which may point to a read error. The V gene is TRBV20-1, the J gene TRBJ2-4, with TRBD2 identical over 13 bases. The CDR3 runs to 15 residues. CDR1 and CDR2 (germline): DFQATT, SNEGSKA (reference sequence). CDR3 residues: CSATGLAGAENIQYF. The CDR3 DNA reads as TGCAGTGCTACCGGACTAGCGGGAGCCGAAAACATTCAGTACTTC.

The chain combines TRBV7-2 with TRBJ2-7; 10 nucleotides align to TRBD2. The V and J ends lost 5 bases and 4 bases, in that order; junction bases with no gene match: 14. This CDR3 is 17 amino acids long. Germline CDR1 reads SGHTA; CDR2 reads FQGNSA. CDR3 residues: CASSPFREASGGYEQYF. DNA for the CDR3: TGTGCCAGCAGCCCGTTTAGGGAGGCTAGCGGGGGATACGAGCAGTACTTC.

The chain uses TRBV4-3 and TRBJ2-1; TRBD2 might be the D (6 bases). In germline, CDR1 is LGHNA, CDR2 YSLEER. This CDR3 has 18 amino acids. The germline V and J ends were trimmed by 0 bases and 2 bases, with 17 bases remaining between them. CDR3 DNA sequence: TGCGCCAGCAGCCAAGAATGGGCATGGGAGGCCCCCTACAATGAGCAGTTCTTC. It specifies CASSQEWAWEAPYNEQFF.

This clonotype was counted many times. The V call is TRBV7-8, the J call TRBJ2-3; the match to TRBD2 covers 9 bases. This CDR3 region has 15 residues. Germline CDR1 and CDR2: SGHVS and FQNEAQ. Trimming took 3 bases from V and 6 from J; bases not matched to a gene: 7. This CDR3 is CASSFGRGGMDTQYF. The CDR3 DNA is TGTGCCAGCAGCTTTGGGCGGGGGGGCATGGATACGCAGTATTTT.

This clonotype was seen at least ten times. The chain has TRBV6-5 and TRBJ1-5; D may be TRBD1 (6 bases). V was shortened by 0 bases and J by 7 bases, with 16 bases between the two germline ends. The CDR3 totals 16 residues. In germline, CDR1 is MNHEY, CDR2 SVGAGI. The CDR3 loop reads CASSYSSRGAGQPQHF. CDR3 coding DNA: TGTGCCAGCAGTTACTCGTCGAGGGGGGCAGGCCAGCCCCAGCATTTT.

The chain joins TRBV21-1 to TRBJ2-6. TRBV21-1 is noted as a pseudogene. This CDR3 spans 16 amino acids. The CDR3, as DNA: TGTGCCAGCAGCATTCTGGTGCTCCCTGGGGCCAACGTCCTGACTTTC. As protein: CASSILVLPGANVLTF.

The V call is TRBV20-1, the J call TRBJ2-3; 11 nucleotides match TRBD2. The CDR3 has 16 amino acids. Germline V gene data show CDR1 as DFQATT and CDR2 as SNEGSKA (reference sequence). V lost 5 bases and J lost 5; bases outside the gene matches: 12. The DNA for the CDR3 is TGCAGTGCTGGCCCAATAGCGGGAGGGCCGGGAGATACGCAGTATTTT. Amino acids: CSAGPIAGGPGDTQYF.

V gene TRBV7-3 combines with J gene TRBJ2-4; D perhaps matches TRBD2 (6 bases). CDR3 length equals 15 residues. Germline V gives CDR1 SGHTA, CDR2 FQGTGA. V was shortened by 1 base and J by 13 bases, with 20 bases between the two germline ends. CDR3 loop: CASSLNPGEVDEQYF. CDR3 sequence (DNA): TGTGCCAGCAGCTTAAATCCGGGAGAGGTCGATGAGCAGTACTTC.

J is TRBJ1-1 and V is TRBV20-1; D perhaps matches TRBD1 (5 bases). The CDR3 length is 13 residues. Germline values: CDR1 DFQATT, CDR2 SNEGSKA (reference sequence). V gave up 3 bases and J gave up 3 bases, with 11 bases separating them. CDR3 sequence (DNA): TGCAGTGCTAGCCAGGACATGGACACTGAAGCTTTCTTT. Its translation: CSASQDMDTEAFF.

A few counts support this clonotype. This rearrangement joins TRBV5-5 to TRBJ2-7, with 9 nucleotides matching TRBD1. This CDR3 comprises 15 residues. Germline V gene sequence: CDR1 SGHKS, CDR2 YYEKEE (reference sequence). The trim removed 1 base at V and 3 bases at J, leaving 5 bases unmatched. CDR3 loop: CASSLSQGAHYEQYF. The CDR3, as DNA: TGTGCCAGCAGCTTGTCACAGGGGGCCCACTACGAGCAGTACTTC.

This clonotype occurred a few times. The chain employs TRBV27 and TRBJ1-2; 8 nucleotides agree with TRBD1. The germline CDR1 and CDR2 sequences are MNHEY and SMNVEV (reference sequence). With 5 bases clipped from V and 4 bases from J, the junction kept 6 bases outside the gene matches. The length of the CDR3 is 14 residues. The CDR3 region is CASSLGQGPYGYTF. As DNA, the CDR3 is TGTGCCAGCAGTCTCGGACAGGGACCCTATGGCTACACCTTC.

In this sample, this clonotype turned up a few times. This chain links TRBV15 with TRBJ2-5, with no clear D. The V and J ends lost 5 bases and 11 bases respectively, with 15 bases between them. Germline CDR1 and CDR2: LNHNV and YYDKDF (reference sequence). The CDR3 is 12 residues long. CDR3 nucleotides: TGTGCCACCAGCCAATCCGGGCATGAGCAGTACTTC. Protein product: CATSQSGHEQYF.